A selection of T cell receptor beta chains follows, all from one sample in a study of blood T cell repertoires in COVID-19. Libraries were prepared by immunoSEQ multiplex PCR; TCRdb keeps only in-frame clonotypes and omits some of them. The sample comprises 81,000 or so clones, approximately 91% of which are singletons, and roughly 12% rests with the top ten. The sample comprised peripheral blood. The source is a man between 65 and 79 years old with active or convalescent COVID-19. Each CDR3 is given with its conserved first and last residue. Each record gives: clone size, D gene, J gene, V gene, CDR3 protein, CDR3 DNA. A D gene is named only where the DNA matches it firmly. Some rows have no size entry. The others give once, few or many, or a class for an expanded clone.

>once|TRBD2|TRBJ2-3|TRBV19
CASSITSASTDTQYF
TGTGCCAGTAGTATCACTAGCGCTAGCACAGATACGCAGTATTTT
>.|.|TRBJ1-5|TRBV19
CASSIDGGVTFNQPQHF
TGTGCCAGTAGTATAGATGGGGGCGTCACCTTTAATCAGCCCCAGCATTTT
>few|.|TRBJ1-4|TRBV3-1/TRBV3-2
CASSYSGVMIGKLFF
TGTGCCAGCAGCTACTCAGGGGTAATGATTGGAAAACTGTTTTTT
>once|.|TRBJ2-1|TRBV6-2/TRBV6-3
CASSYGPGRSYNEQFF
TGTGCCAGCAGTTACGGTCCAGGGCGCTCCTACAATGAGCAGTTCTTC
>.|.|TRBJ1-2|TRBV6-5
CASSAREGYGYTF
TGTGCCAGCAGCGCCCGGGAGGGCTATGGCTACACCTTC
>.|TRBD2|TRBJ2-5|TRBV2
CASSQTSDQETQYF
TGTGCCAGCAGTCAGACTAGCGACCAAGAGACCCAGTACTTC
>.|TRBD1|TRBJ1-1|TRBV30
CAWSKDRLNTEAFF
TGTGCCTGGAGTAAGGACAGGTTGAACACTGAAGCTTTCTTT
>once|TRBD2|TRBJ2-5|TRBV6-1
CASSARLAGGSNQETQYF
TGTGCCAGCAGTGCCCGACTAGCGGGGGGCTCCAACCAAGAGACCCAGTACTTC
>.|TRBD1|TRBJ1-5|TRBV4-1
CASSFGQVGNQPQHF
TGCGCCAGCAGCTTTGGACAGGTAGGAAATCAGCCCCAGCATTTT
>.|TRBD1|TRBJ1-2|TRBV5-4
CASSRTGTGGDYGYTF
TGTGCCAGCAGCCGTACCGGGACAGGGGGCGACTATGGCTACACCTTC
>.|.|TRBJ2-5|TRBV5-4
CASSLPAVVETQYF
TGTGCCAGCAGCTTGCCAGCGGTCGTGGAGACCCAGTACTTC
>.|TRBD1|TRBJ1-1|TRBV5-4
CASSPRQGTAEAFF
TGTGCCAGCAGCCCCAGACAGGGGACCGCTGAAGCTTTCTTT
>.|TRBD1|TRBJ1-2|TRBV4-2
CASSQDLQGAIGYTF
TGTGCCAGCAGCCAAGATCTGCAGGGGGCGATTGGCTACACCTTC
>.|TRBD1|TRBJ2-7|TRBV4-1
CASSPTPTGNGEQYF
TGCGCCAGCAGCCCGACCCCGACAGGGAATGGCGAGCAGTACTTC
>.|TRBD1|TRBJ1-2|TRBV4-3
CASSQDTGGSYGYTF
TGCGCCAGCAGCCAAGATACAGGGGGCAGCTATGGCTACACCTTC
>.|TRBD2|TRBJ2-1|TRBV4-1
CASSQVAPKVAGANEQFF
TGCGCCAGCAGCCAAGTGGCCCCCAAGGTAGCGGGGGCGAATGAGCAGTTCTTC
>.|TRBD2|TRBJ2-1|TRBV27
CASSLGRGVYNEQFF
TGTGCCAGCAGTTTGGGGCGGGGGGTGTACAATGAGCAGTTCTTC
>.|TRBD2|TRBJ2-3|TRBV10-3
CAISESLAGGITDTQYF
TGTGCCATCAGTGAATCGCTAGCGGGGGGTATCACAGATACGCAGTATTTT
>.|TRBD2|TRBJ2-3|TRBV5-1
CASSLASGGRGRDTQYF
TGCGCCAGCAGCTTAGCTTCGGGAGGGCGGGGAAGAGATACGCAGTATTTT
>.|TRBD2|TRBJ2-1|TRBV18
CASSPLSGGTYNEQFF
TGTGCCAGCTCACCACTGAGCGGGGGGACTTACAATGAGCAGTTCTTC